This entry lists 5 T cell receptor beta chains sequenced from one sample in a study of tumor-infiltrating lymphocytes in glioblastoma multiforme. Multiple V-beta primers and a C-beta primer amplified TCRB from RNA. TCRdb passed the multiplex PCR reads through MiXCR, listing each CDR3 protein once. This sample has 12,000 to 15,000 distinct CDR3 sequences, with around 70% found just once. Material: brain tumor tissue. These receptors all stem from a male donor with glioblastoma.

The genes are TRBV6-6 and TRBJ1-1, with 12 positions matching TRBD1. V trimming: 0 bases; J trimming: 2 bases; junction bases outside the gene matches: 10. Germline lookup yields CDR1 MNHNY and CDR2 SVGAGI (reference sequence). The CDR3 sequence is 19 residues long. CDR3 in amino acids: CASSYSPIRDRGLNTEAFF. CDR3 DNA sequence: TGTGCCAGCAGTTACTCACCCATCCGGGACAGGGGGCTAAACACTGAAGCTTTCTTT.

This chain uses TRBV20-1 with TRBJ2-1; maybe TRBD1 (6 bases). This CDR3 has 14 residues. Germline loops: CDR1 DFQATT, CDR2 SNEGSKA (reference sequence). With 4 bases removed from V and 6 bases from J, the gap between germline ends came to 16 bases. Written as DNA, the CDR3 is TGCAGTGCTAACGTACAGGGATTGTCCAATGAGCAGTTCTTC. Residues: CSANVQGLSNEQFF.

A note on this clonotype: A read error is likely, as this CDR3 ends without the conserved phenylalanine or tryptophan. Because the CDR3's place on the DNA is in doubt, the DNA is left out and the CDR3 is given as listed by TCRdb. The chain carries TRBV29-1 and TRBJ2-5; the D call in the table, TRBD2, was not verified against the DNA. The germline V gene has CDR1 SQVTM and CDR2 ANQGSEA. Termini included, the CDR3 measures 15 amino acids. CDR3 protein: CSVERTSGRLETQYL.

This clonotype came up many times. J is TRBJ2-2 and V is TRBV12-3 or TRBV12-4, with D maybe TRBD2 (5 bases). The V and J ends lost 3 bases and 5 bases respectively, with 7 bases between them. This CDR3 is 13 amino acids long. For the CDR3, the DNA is TGTGCCAGCAGTTTCCGGGGAACCGGGGAGCTGTTTTTT. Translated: CASSFRGTGELFF.

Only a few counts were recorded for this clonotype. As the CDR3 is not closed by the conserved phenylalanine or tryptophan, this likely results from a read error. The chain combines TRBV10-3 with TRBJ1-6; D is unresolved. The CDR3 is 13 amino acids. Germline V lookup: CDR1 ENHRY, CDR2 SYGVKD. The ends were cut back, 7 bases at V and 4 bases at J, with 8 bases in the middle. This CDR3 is CAITPSYNSPLHP. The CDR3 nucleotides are TGTGCCATCACACCCTCTTATAATTCACCCCTCCACCCT.